This TCR beta chain came from a study of CD8+ T cells in alopecia areata. Whole-study findings and limits: With tofacitinib ongoing, many expanded lesional clones persisted in both scalp and blood. Only a single nonresponder existed, so baseline CD8+ expansion links stay unclear. Sequences from scalp samples also cover resident alphabeta T cells of normal skin.

The treatment: oral pan-JAK inhibitor, 5-10 mg twice daily. PBMCs were stained for CD3, CD4 and CD8, and CD4+ and CD8+ T cells were sorted. TCR sequencing used cDNA made by reverse transcription of extracted RNA. Assay: immunoSEQ multiplex PCR; the TCRdb copy retains only in-frame clones and omits some. The sample yields 150,000 to 200,000 clones, approximately 51% seen once. There are 15 residues in the CDR3. V was pared by 1 base and J by 1 base, with 7 bases between. Germline CDR1 is SGHAT and CDR2 is FQNNGV. Of note for this clone: Antigen specificity is unknown.

The sample consisted of CD8+ T cells sorted from blood, taken at approximately week 52, from a patient treated with tofacitinib. The rearrangement uses TRBV11-2 and TRBJ2-2; D gene unclear. The TCR originated in a human donor with alopecia areata. CDR3 in DNA: TGTGCCAGCAGCTTAGTCGGCAAGAACACCGGGGAGCTGTTTTTT. It translates to CASSLVGKNTGELFF.